The sample holds many counts of the clone carrying this T cell receptor beta chain. Its antigen is unidentified. The germline V and J ends were trimmed by 2 bases and 5 bases, with 6 bases remaining between them. The CDR3 consists of 12 residues. CDR1 and CDR2 (germline): KGHSH, LQKENI. The investigators amplified TCR beta CDR3 regions from RNA transcripts. First-round RT-PCR of the TCR CDR3 relied on the HTBI primer set. Each CDR3 protein gets one entry after TCRdb re-called the multiplex PCR reads with MiXCR. The sample includes 200,000 to 300,000 distinct CDR3 sequences, around 24% of them seen just once. The data are from a study of T cells in Graves' hyperthyroidism and ophthalmopathy. Broader study findings: Classification by a 13 V-J model distinguished ophthalmopathy from stable hyperthyroidism.

Clinical symptoms, serum thyroxine and TRAb, thyroid ultrasound and orbital computed tomography were used for the diagnoses. The sequence came from a middle-aged woman with Graves' ophthalmopathy. The specimen was blood. The chain is built from TRBV18 and TRBJ2-5; unclear D gene. The CDR3 loop reads CASSPYRETQYF. CDR3 sequence (DNA): TGTGCCAGCTCACCATACCGGGAGACCCAGTACTTC. The full variable domain, in which reference TRBV18 and TRBJ2-5 provide the parts outside the CDR3, is NAGVMQNPRHLVRRRGQEARLRCSPMKGHSHVYWYRQLPEEGLKFMVYLQKENIIDESGMPKERFSAEFPKEGPSILRIQQVVRGDSAAYFCASSPYRETQYFGPGTRLLVL.